This T cell receptor beta chain was captured by sequencing in a study of CD8 T cells in ankylosing spondylitis. Whole-study findings and limits: Reports say disease-linked clones showed up significantly more in matched ankylosing spondylitis synovial fluid. Ankylosing spondylitis blood appeared to carry a characteristic TCR beta motif of several highly homologous variants.

Scientists made TCR beta libraries using quantitative 5'-RACE with molecular barcodes. TCRdb re-called the 5' RACE reads through MiXCR, storing one row per CDR3 protein. This table has 150,000 to 200,000 distinct CDR3 sequences, 11% appearing once. With regard to this clonotype: Antigen specificity is unknown.

CDR3 length: 18 amino acids. Germline values: CDR1 SGHRS, CDR2 YFSETQ. Losses at the gene ends were 0 bases for V and 4 bases for J; bases not matched to a gene: 13. This sequence originates from a male donor with ankylosing spondylitis or in good health (not recorded which). Sequencing was done on a sample of blood, either unsorted or a sorted T cell fraction (not recorded which). The rearrangement links TRBV5-1 to TRBJ2-5; TRBD1 matches at 9 bases. For the CDR3, the DNA is TGCGCCAGCAGCTTGGGGATAATAAGGACAGGGGTCGGAGAGACCCAGTACTTC. Translation: CASSLGIIRTGVGETQYF.